This T cell receptor beta chain is drawn from a study of early T cells in non-severe SARS-CoV-2 infection (dated by TCRdb to the early 2020s). About the study as a whole: Because TCR sequencing was done on bulk RNA from unsorted whole blood, the alpha and beta chains could not be paired. Points the paper makes about the study in general: VDJdb matching was skewed toward anti-spike CD8 responses, so virus-specific expansions were likely underestimated and private and CD4 specificities were missed.

Library construction relied on 5' RACE. The reads were generated on a NextSeq 500. To correct for sequencing error and PCR bias, the TCR library protocol tagged individual cDNA molecules with unique molecular identifiers. Both TCR alpha and beta chains were sequenced, and tight co-correlation was observed between alpha and beta sequence abundances in each sample. From the authors' description of their analysis: Decombinator V4 was used to annotate TCR sequences for V gene, J gene and CDR3. Expanded TCRs were defined as changing significantly between any two time points under a Poisson model with p below 0.0001. TCR abundances were normalised to the total number of TCRs sequenced per sample and expressed as counts per million. TRAV1-2 paired with TRAJ12, TRAJ20 or TRAJ33 defined MAIT TCRs, while TRAV10 paired with TRAJ18 defined iNKT TCRs. VDJdb, accessed 1 November 2021, was searched for CMV, EBV and SARS-CoV-2 annotated TCRs, with TCRs annotated for multiple antigens excluded. TCRdb cleaned the public reads at Q25 with fastp, built clones with MiXCR and kept in-frame beta chains. Each record represents a unique CDR3 protein, reported with the most common genes and DNA among its rows. The V and J calls and clone size are TCRdb's, not the authors'. The sample contains 40,000 to 45,000 distinct CDR3 sequences, approximately 11% of them found a single time. The ten largest make up around a tenth of the sample.

The study was a case-control design nested within a healthcare worker cohort in London, UK, with weekly nasopharyngeal swab PCR tests and blood sampling. Healthcare workers were recruited during the week of the UK lockdown, between 23 and 31 March 2020, and followed weekly for up to 16 weeks. With regard to this clonotype: This clone's antigen is unknown. Base qualities were left out, and no much larger clone turns up one base away.

CDR1 and CDR2 were assigned from the germline V gene as SGHNT and YENEEA. The CDR3 starts with the cysteine, ends with the phenylalanine, and has 14 residues. Left in the record is the CDR3 DNA by itself, 42 bases read in frame from the first base. Deletion took 3 bases off V and 5 bases off J, with a span of 13 bases between the germline ends. Rearrangement joined TRBV11-3 to TRBJ1-1; the D gene remains uncertain. The sequence came from an adult who was a healthcare worker with PCR-confirmed SARS-CoV-2 infection or an uninfected control (not recorded which). Input material: whole blood. The CDR3 is CASSFSFGGTEAFF. The nucleotide sequence is given as TGTGCCAGCAGCTTTAGCTTTGGCGGTACTGAAGCTTTCTTT.